The 22 T cell receptor beta chains in this list originate from one sample, sequenced in a study of cytomegalovirus exposure and HLA in healthy donors. PCR involved 60 Vbeta and 13 Jbeta primers. Using immunoSEQ multiplex PCR, the repertoire was profiled, and TCRdb retains in-frame clones only, with some absent. The table lists about 180,000 clones, approximately 80% of them singletons. Sequencing was performed on PBMCs. The receptors stem from a man aged 18 to 30 in good health and CMV-seronegative.

The chain joins TRBV28 to TRBJ1-5; tentatively, D is TRBD1 (5 bases). Between the trimmed V and J ends, which lost 4 bases and 5 bases, there was a span of 18 bases. Germline CDR1 MDHEN, CDR2 SYDVKM. There are 16 residues in the CDR3. This CDR3 reads CASSSPVGASYQPQHF. The CDR3 region has the DNA TGTGCCAGCAGTTCCCCGGTAGGGGCATCCTATCAGCCCCAGCATTTT.

V gene TRBV30 combines with J gene TRBJ1-2; 12 nucleotides line up with TRBD1. V shed 0 bases and J 6 bases; nucleotides not matched to a gene: 5. CDR1 and CDR2 from the germline V gene are GTSNPN and SVGIG (reference sequence). The CDR3 contains 15 residues. The CDR3: CAWSVGTGGEDGYTF. The CDR3 nucleotides are TGTGCCTGGAGTGTAGGGACAGGGGGCGAGGATGGCTACACCTTC.

This rearrangement joins TRBV19 to TRBJ2-2; 7 bases map to TRBD2. The V gene's germline CDR1 is LNHDA and CDR2 SQIVND (reference sequence). The CDR3 extends over 15 amino acids. The junction had 7 bases not matched to a gene; V was cut back by 7 bases and J by 2 bases. CDR3 protein: CASTRTSSNTGELFF. CDR3 coding DNA: TGTGCCAGTACCCGGACTAGTTCTAACACCGGGGAGCTGTTTTTT.

J is TRBJ2-6 and V is TRBV28; maybe TRBD1 (5 bases). Germline V gives CDR1 MDHEN, CDR2 SYDVKM. This CDR3 is built from 18 residues. The V and J ends lost 5 bases and 0 bases respectively, with 17 bases between them. In DNA form, the CDR3 reads TGTGCCAGCAGTCCCCAGAGTAGGGGCCTCTCTGGGGCCAACGTCCTGACTTTC. Its translation is CASSPQSRGLSGANVLTF. Drawing the rest from reference TRBV28 and TRBJ2-6, the complete variable domain is DVKVTQSSRYLVKRTGEKVFLECVQDMDHENMFWYRQDPGLGLRLIYFSYDVKMKEKGDIPEGYSVSREKKERFSLILESASTNQTSMYLCASSPQSRGLSGANVLTFGAGSRLTVL.

The chain joins TRBV5-4 to TRBJ1-2; 8 bases match TRBD1. The CDR3 totals 15 residues. Germline V gene data show CDR1 as SGHNT and CDR2 as YYREEE (reference sequence). The trim removed 3 bases at V and 6 bases at J, leaving 10 bases unmatched. The CDR3 DNA follows: TGTGCCAGCAGCTCGAAGACCGACAGGGGCGATGGCTACACCTTC. Amino acid sequence: CASSSKTDRGDGYTF.

This clone was seen a handful of times. The V and J genes are TRBV25-1 and TRBJ1-1; possible D gene TRBD1, 5 bases. CDR1 and CDR2 (germline): MGHDK, SYGVNS. The CDR3 totals 13 residues. V gave up 10 bases and J gave up 1 base, with 13 bases separating them. The CDR3 is CATQGFGNTEAFF. CDR3 coding DNA: TGTGCCACCCAGGGTTTCGGGAACACTGAAGCTTTCTTT.

The V call is TRBV11-2, the J call TRBJ2-1; TRBD1 aligns across 7 bases. After removal of 4 bases from V and 4 bases from J, the junction contained 7 bases not matched to a gene. The germline CDR1 and CDR2 sequences are SGHAT and FQNNGV. The CDR3 covers 15 residues. The DNA for the CDR3 is TGTGCCAGCAGCTACGTCCGGGACAGTTACAATGAGCAGTTCTTC. It translates to CASSYVRDSYNEQFF.

CDR3: CASSLAGRAYEQYF. CDR3 nucleotide sequence: TGTGCCAGCAGCTTAGCCGGGAGGGCATACGAGCAGTACTTC. This chain links TRBV11-2 with TRBJ2-7; TRBD2 aligns across 8 bases. The CDR3 is made up of 14 amino acids. The V and J ends lost 1 base and 4 bases, in that order; junction bases with no gene match: 3. The V gene's germline CDR1 is SGHAT and CDR2 FQNNGV.

The chain joins TRBV5-8 to TRBJ1-4; D possibly corresponds to TRBD1 (6 bases). Trimming removed 0 bases from V and 5 bases from J, with 11 bases in between. This CDR3 is 15 amino acids long. Germline CDR1 is SGHTS and CDR2 is YDEGEE. CDR3 region: CASSLGQASNEKLFF. The DNA of the CDR3 is TGTGCCAGCAGCTTGGGACAGGCCAGCAATGAAAAACTGTTTTTT.

The rearrangement links TRBV5-1 to TRBJ2-1; 12 positions match TRBD2. The CDR3 runs to 17 residues. The V and J ends lost 0 bases and 4 bases, in that order; junction bases with no gene match: 5. Germline CDR1 SGHRS, CDR2 YFSETQ. The DNA for the CDR3 is TGCGCCAGCAGCTTGGCCGGACTAGCGGGGACATACAATGAGCAGTTCTTC. This gives the protein CASSLAGLAGTYNEQFF.

This rearrangement joins TRBV6-5 to TRBJ1-5, with a tentative D call TRBD1 (6 bases). The CDR3 extends over 15 amino acids. Trimming cost V 0 bases and J 5 bases, with 11 bases left between them. Germline CDR1 reads MNHEY; CDR2 reads SVGAGI. CDR3 amino acids: CASSYSTGFDQPQHF. The CDR3 DNA follows: TGTGCCAGCAGTTACTCCACAGGGTTCGATCAGCCCCAGCATTTT.

The table lists this clone with a few counts. The genes are TRBV2 and TRBJ2-5, with TRBD2 matching over 15 bases. The tail of the sequence fits TRBJ2-7 better, so the J call may be wrong. The CDR3 is 17 amino acids. Germline V gives CDR1 SNHLY, CDR2 FYNNEI. The CDR3 loop is CASSRTSGRGSSYEQYF. The CDR3, as DNA: TGTGCCAGCAGTCGGACTAGCGGGAGGGGGAGTTCCTACGAGCAGTACTTC.

The chain is built from TRBV28 and TRBJ2-5; 13 bases agree with TRBD2. CDR1 MDHEN and CDR2 SYDVKM come from the germline V gene. The CDR3 runs 15 residues. V trimming: 4 bases; J trimming: 5 bases; junction bases outside the gene matches: 4. In nucleotides, the CDR3 is TGTGCCAGCAGTTCCCCGACTAGCGGGGGGGAGACCCAGTACTTC. Its protein product is CASSSPTSGGETQYF.

The V and J genes are TRBV6-5 and TRBJ1-2; D is unresolved. The V end was cut by 4 bases, the J end by 4 bases, with 13 bases between. Germline CDR1 and CDR2: MNHEY and SVGAGI. The CDR3 loop spans 14 amino acids. As DNA, the CDR3 is TGTGCCAGCAGTTCCCTCGGAGGAATCTATGGCTACACCTTC. The encoded protein is CASSSLGGIYGYTF.

The chain uses TRBV28 and TRBJ2-2; 8 positions match TRBD2. The CDR3 extends over 15 amino acids. V lost 3 bases, J lost 4 bases, and 4 bases stayed unmatched. From germline, CDR1 is MDHEN and CDR2 SYDVKM. The CDR3 reads CASSFRLAGTGELFF. The DNA for the CDR3 is TGTGCCAGCAGTTTCAGGCTAGCGGGCACCGGGGAGCTGTTTTTT.

This chain joins TRBV28 and TRBJ2-3; 13 bases align to TRBD2. The CDR3 spans 16 residues. Trimming cost V 7 bases and J 3 bases; bases outside gene matches: 7. Germline V lookup: CDR1 MDHEN, CDR2 SYDVKM. This CDR3 is CASITSGRGGTDTQYF. The CDR3 bases are TGTGCCAGCATCACTAGCGGGAGGGGCGGGACAGATACGCAGTATTTT.

In its sample, this clone was seen once. This chain joins TRBV2 and TRBJ2-4; 9 bases align to TRBD1. The junction had 5 bases not matched to a gene; V was cut back by 8 bases and J by 6 bases. Germline CDR1 and CDR2: SNHLY and FYNNEI. The CDR3 runs to 13 residues. The CDR3 loop is CASQRGQGNIQYF. The CDR3 DNA follows: TGTGCCAGCCAGCGGGGACAGGGAAACATTCAGTACTTC.

The chain uses TRBV27 and TRBJ2-5; D might be TRBD1 (5 bases). Trimming took off 4 bases at V and 5 bases at J, with 11 bases between the two ends. Germline V gene sequence: CDR1 MNHEY, CDR2 SMNVEV (reference sequence). The CDR3 consists of 13 residues. CDR3 sequence: CASSSSTVETQYF. For the CDR3, the DNA is TGTGCCAGCAGTTCATCGACAGTTGAGACCCAGTACTTC.

This clone was recorded once. The gene calls are TRBV4-1 and TRBJ2-1, with TRBD1 matching 8 bases. This CDR3 region has 17 residues. Losses at the gene ends were 3 bases for V and 2 bases for J; bases not matched to a gene: 9. Germline V gives CDR1 MGHRA, CDR2 YSYEKL. CDR3: CASSHKTGGLTYNEQFF. The CDR3 nucleotides read TGCGCCAGCAGCCATAAAACAGGGGGGCTTACCTACAATGAGCAGTTCTTC.

The rearrangement uses TRBV9 and TRBJ2-7; 8 bases are shared with TRBD2. The trim removed 1 base at V and 5 bases at J, leaving 5 bases unmatched. Germline values: CDR1 SGDLS, CDR2 YYNGEE. The CDR3 loop spans 14 amino acids. The CDR3 spells CASSVSGRSDEQYF. Written as DNA, the CDR3 is TGTGCCAGCAGCGTAAGCGGGAGATCGGACGAGCAGTACTTC.

Only one count was recorded for this clone. The CDR3 spells CASSESVGRDQPQHF. The CDR3 bases are TGTGCCAGCAGTGAGTCGGTAGGGCGGGATCAGCCCCAGCATTTT. The genes are TRBV6-1 and TRBJ1-5; D is uncertain. V lost 3 bases and J lost 5, with 14 bases in between. Germline V gives CDR1 MNHNS, CDR2 SASEGT. The CDR3 spans 15 residues.

This sequence joins TRBV29-1 and TRBJ2-2; D might be TRBD1 (7 bases). From germline, CDR1 is SQVTM and CDR2 ANQGSEA. Trimming took 4 bases from V and 6 from J, leaving 12 bases between them. This CDR3 comprises 13 residues. CDR3 in amino acids: CSVGSGGPGELFF. The CDR3 coding sequence is TGCAGCGTTGGATCAGGGGGGCCCGGGGAGCTGTTTTTT.